A selection of T cell receptor beta chains follows, all from one sample in a study of blood T cell repertoires in COVID-19. Sequenced by immunoSEQ multiplex PCR; TCRdb stores in-frame clones only, minus some. The sample lists under 200,000 clones, roughly four fifths occurring once. Sequencing input: PBMCs or T cells enriched from blood (not recorded which). These receptors were taken from a man over 45 who had recovered from COVID-19. Each CDR3 is given with its conserved first and last residue. Each record gives: J gene, CDR3 length, clone size, V gene, D gene, CDR3 protein, CDR3 DNA. A D gene is named only where the DNA matches it firmly. Clone sizes are given selectively: once, few, many, or a class where the clone is expanded.

>TRBJ2-7|12|.|TRBV4-1|TRBD1
CASRDRGNEQYF
TGCGCCAGCCGGGACAGGGGCAACGAGCAGTACTTC
>TRBJ2-2|15|.|TRBV6-6|TRBD1
CASSWTGVNTGELFF
TGTGCCAGCAGTTGGACAGGGGTAAACACCGGGGAGCTGTTTTTT
>TRBJ2-2|16|few|TRBV6-5|TRBD2
CASSYVSGVNTGELFF
TGTGCCAGCAGTTATGTGAGCGGGGTGAACACCGGGGAGCTGTTTTTT
>TRBJ1-2|14|.|TRBV19|TRBD1
CASSPTGGASGYTF
TGTGCCAGTAGTCCAACAGGGGGCGCGAGTGGCTACACCTTC
>TRBJ2-3|14|.|TRBV6-5|.
CASSYGSDTDTQYF
TGTGCCAGCAGTTACGGTTCAGACACAGATACGCAGTATTTT
>TRBJ2-3|15|.|TRBV9|TRBD2
CASSVAAGGQDTQYF
TGTGCCAGCAGCGTAGCAGCGGGGGGGCAAGATACGCAGTATTTT
>TRBJ1-6|14|.|TRBV7-2|.
CASGGQAYNSPLHF
TGTGCCAGTGGCGGACAAGCCTATAATTCACCCCTCCACTTT
>TRBJ2-3|16|.|TRBV19|TRBD1
CASSIRPGGMADTQYF
TGTGCCAGTAGTATTCGCCCAGGGGGCATGGCAGATACGCAGTATTTT
>TRBJ2-1|17|.|TRBV19|.
CASSIEYTVGRRNEQFF
TGTGCCAGTAGTATAGAGTACACCGTGGGCAGGAGGAATGAGCAGTTCTTC
>TRBJ2-1|16|.|TRBV5-8|TRBD1
CASSSDRGRIYNEQFF
TGTGCCAGCAGCTCTGACAGGGGGCGAATCTACAATGAGCAGTTCTTC
>TRBJ1-1|13|few|TRBV7-8|.
CASSRNSNTEAFF
TGTGCCAGCAGCCGAAACAGTAACACTGAAGCTTTCTTT
>TRBJ2-2|13|.|TRBV14|.
CASSSQGTGELFF
TGTGCCAGCAGCTCTCAGGGAACCGGGGAGCTGTTTTTT
>TRBJ2-7|15|few|TRBV15|TRBD2
CATSRDSGGAYEQYF
TGTGCCACCAGCAGAGATAGCGGGGGGGCCTACGAGCAGTACTTC
>TRBJ2-1|15|.|TRBV11-2|.
CASSSTPNSYNEQFF
TGTGCCAGCAGCTCCACACCCAACTCCTACAATGAGCAGTTCTTC